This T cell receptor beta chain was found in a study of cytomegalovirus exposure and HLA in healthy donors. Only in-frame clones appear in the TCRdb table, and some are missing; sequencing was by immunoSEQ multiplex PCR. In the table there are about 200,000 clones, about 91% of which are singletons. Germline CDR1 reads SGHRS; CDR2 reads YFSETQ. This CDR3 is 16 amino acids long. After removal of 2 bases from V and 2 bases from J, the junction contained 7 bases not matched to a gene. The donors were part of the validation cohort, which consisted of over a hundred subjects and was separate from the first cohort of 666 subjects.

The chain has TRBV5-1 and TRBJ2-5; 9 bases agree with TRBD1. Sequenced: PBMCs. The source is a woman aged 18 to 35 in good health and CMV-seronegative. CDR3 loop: CASSLSGTGPQETQYF. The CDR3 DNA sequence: TGCGCCAGCAGCTTATCCGGGACAGGGCCTCAAGAGACCCAGTACTTC.